The 25 T cell receptor beta chains listed next were all sequenced from one sample in a study of T cell responses to AZD1222 COVID-19 vaccine. Assay used: immunoSEQ multiplex PCR; TCRdb lists only in-frame clones, some missing. The data contain roughly 84,000 clones, around 85% of them singletons. The specimen was peripheral blood, collected 28 days after the second AZD1222 dose. The receptors derive from an adult who received the AZD1222 COVID-19 vaccine.

The chain recombines TRBV18 with TRBJ2-1, with a tentative D call TRBD1 (6 bases). The CDR3 runs to 15 residues. CDR1 KGHSH and CDR2 LQKENI come from the germline V gene. The V end was cut by 6 bases, the J end by 6 bases, with 18 bases between. The CDR3 loop is CASSPWGRGANEQFF. CDR3 bases: TGTGCCAGCTCGCCCTGGGGCAGGGGTGCCAATGAGCAGTTCTTC.

This chain links TRBV18 with TRBJ1-1; TRBD1 matches 10 bases. V shed 2 bases, J shed 5 bases, and the junction held 8 bases outside the gene matches. Looked up from germline, CDR1 is KGHSH and CDR2 is LQKENI. The CDR3 covers 16 residues. CDR3 DNA sequence: TGTGCCAGCTCACCAGGGACAGGGGTCTCTCCTACTGAAGCTTTCTTT. It yields the protein CASSPGTGVSPTEAFF.

This sequence joins TRBV7-9 and TRBJ1-2; D unclear. Deletions cut 1 base from V and 10 bases from J, with 16 bases between. The CDR3 loop spans 14 amino acids. CDR1 is SEHNR, CDR2 FQNEAQ, per germline (reference sequence). The CDR3 reads CASSLGVWDLDYTF. In nucleotides, the CDR3 is TGTGCCAGCAGCTTAGGTGTCTGGGATCTAGACTACACCTTC.

The V call is TRBV5-1, the J call TRBJ2-7; TRBD1 is a possible D gene (6 bases). The germline V gene encodes CDR1 SGHRS and CDR2 YFSETQ. The CDR3 contains 13 residues. Trimming took off 5 bases at V and 2 bases at J, with 11 bases between the two ends. CDR3 bases: TGCGCCAGCAGTTTCGGACAGCCCTACGAGCAGTACTTC. Translating gives CASSFGQPYEQYF.

This clone was seen only once. For the CDR3, the DNA is TGTGCCAGCAGCTTACAGGGTAGCGGGGCTGTTGAGCAGTTCTTC. Protein: CASSLQGSGAVEQFF. V usage is TRBV7-2 and J usage is TRBJ2-1; the match to TRBD2 covers 8 bases. This CDR3 has 15 amino acids. Germline V gives CDR1 SGHTA, CDR2 FQGNSA. J lost 9 bases, V lost 2 bases, and 9 bases had no gene match.

The chain has TRBV11-1 and TRBJ2-1; D remains unclear. V lost 4 bases and J lost 5, with 12 bases in between. CDR1 SGHAT and CDR2 FQDESV come from the germline V gene (reference sequence). The CDR3 contains 14 residues. The CDR3 DNA reads TGTGCCAGCAGCTCCCCTCCGATGAACAATGAGCAGTTCTTC. It is translated as CASSSPPMNNEQFF. The full variable domain, in which reference TRBV11-1 and TRBJ2-1 provide the parts outside the CDR3, is EAEVAQSPRYKITEKSQAVAFWCDPISGHATLYWYRQILGQGPELLVQFQDESVVDDSQLPKDRFSAERLKGVDSTLKIQPAELGDSAMYLCASSSPPMNNEQFFGPGTRLTVL.

V gene TRBV19 combines with J gene TRBJ1-6, with a weak D call TRBD1 (6 bases). CDR1 is LNHDA, CDR2 SQIVND, per germline (reference sequence). The length of the CDR3 is 14 residues. The V and J ends lost 4 bases and 10 bases respectively, with 14 bases between them. CDR3 protein: CASSNPGVRSPLHF. The CDR3 DNA reads as TGTGCCAGTAGTAATCCAGGGGTCCGCTCACCCCTCCACTTT. The variable domain in full, completed from reference TRBV19 and TRBJ1-6, reads DGGITQSPKYLFRKEGQNVTLSCEQNLNHDAMYWYRQDPGQGLRLIYYSQIVNDFQKGDIAEGYSVSREKKESFPLTVTSAQKNPTAFYLCASSNPGVRSPLHFGNGTRLTVT.

The rearrangement joins TRBV4-1 to TRBJ1-5, with TRBD1 matching 8 bases. V gave up 4 bases and J gave up 4 bases; unmatched junction bases: 15. Germline-derived CDR1 and CDR2 are MGHRA and YSYEKL. The CDR3 sequence is 18 residues long. The CDR3 sequence is CASSLRGATGDGNQPQHF. The CDR3 nucleotides are TGCGCCAGCAGCCTTCGCGGGGCGACAGGGGATGGAAATCAGCCCCAGCATTTT.

This clone was seen just once. The chain is built from TRBV10-3 and TRBJ1-5, with D possibly TRBD1 on 5 matching bases. Germline-derived CDR1 and CDR2 are ENHRY and SYGVKD. The V and J ends lost 6 bases and 8 bases respectively, with 17 bases between them. This CDR3 spans 14 amino acids. The CDR3 DNA sequence: TGTGCCATCAGCCTAGCCCCGGCGGGGGAGCCCCAGCATTTT. Translated, it gives CAISLAPAGEPQHF.

The genes are TRBV5-1 and TRBJ2-1; 9 bases line up with TRBD1. The CDR3 covers 16 residues. CDR1 and CDR2 from the germline V gene are SGHRS and YFSETQ. V lost 5 bases, J lost 3 bases, and 9 bases stayed unmatched. Written as DNA, the CDR3 is TGCGCCAGCAGGCTTGTTCCGGGACAGGGCTACAATGAGCAGTTCTTC. Translated, it gives CASRLVPGQGYNEQFF.

The table lists this clone with a few counts. The chain links TRBV7-2 to TRBJ1-2; no clear D. Per the germline V gene, CDR1 is SGHTA and CDR2 is FQGNSA. V shed 5 bases and J shed 0 bases, with 16 bases lying between them. The CDR3 spans 16 residues. The CDR3 is CASSLGWTASNYGYTF. In DNA form, the CDR3 reads TGTGCCAGCAGCCTAGGGTGGACGGCTTCTAACTATGGCTACACCTTC.

This clone came up a few times. The V gene is TRBV19, the J gene TRBJ1-5; D gene uncertain. Germline CDR1 reads LNHDA; CDR2 reads SQIVND (reference sequence). Trimming removed 7 bases from V and 7 bases from J, with 11 bases in between. This CDR3 has 12 amino acids. The CDR3 region is CASNSEGQPQHF. CDR3 nucleotide sequence: TGTGCCAGTAACTCCGAGGGACAGCCCCAGCATTTT. The full variable domain, its missing parts supplied by reference TRBV19 and TRBJ1-5, is DGGITQSPKYLFRKEGQNVTLSCEQNLNHDAMYWYRQDPGQGLRLIYYSQIVNDFQKGDIAEGYSVSREKKESFPLTVTSAQKNPTAFYLCASNSEGQPQHFGDGTRLSIL.

The chain carries TRBV24-1 and TRBJ2-5, with 7 bases aligning to TRBD1. CDR3 length: 16 residues. Germline V gene sequence: CDR1 KGHDR, CDR2 SFDVKD. Trimming cost V 3 bases and J 1 base; bases outside gene matches: 7. Written as DNA, the CDR3 is TGTGCCACCAGTGATCCAAGGGGACAGACCCAAGAGACCCAGTACTTC. Translated, it gives CATSDPRGQTQETQYF.

The chain is built from TRBV6-1 and TRBJ1-1; possibly TRBD1 for D (6 bases). Between the trimmed V and J ends, which lost 1 base and 4 bases, there was a span of 7 bases. This CDR3 spans 13 amino acids. Per germline, CDR1 MNHNS and CDR2 SASEGT. The CDR3 spells CASSEGGATEAFF. The CDR3 nucleotides are TGTGCCAGCAGTGAAGGGGGGGCCACTGAAGCTTTCTTT.

This clone has just one count. CDR3 nucleotide sequence: TGTGCCAGCAGTAGGGTGCGGGACAGGGGGTACGAGCAGTACTTC. It encodes CASSRVRDRGYEQYF. The chain uses TRBV6-5 and TRBJ2-7, with 11 bases matching TRBD1. Germline assignment: CDR1 MNHEY and CDR2 SVGAGI. V dropped 5 bases and J dropped 4; count of bases not matched to a gene: 7. The CDR3 extends over 15 amino acids.

The chain uses TRBV6-2 or TRBV6-3 and TRBJ1-1; tentatively, D is TRBD1 (5 bases). CDR1 MNHEY and CDR2 SVGEGT come from the germline V gene. The CDR3 is 13 residues long. V shed 6 bases and J shed 6 bases, with 14 bases lying between them. This CDR3 reads CASSPQGLAEAFF. The CDR3 nucleotides read TGTGCCAGCAGCCCGCAGGGCCTGGCTGAAGCTTTCTTT.

The chain uses TRBV4-3 and TRBJ2-7; the match to TRBD1 covers 7 bases. The germline V gene encodes CDR1 LGHNA and CDR2 YSLEER. This CDR3 has 15 amino acids. J lost 3 bases, V lost 4 bases, and 9 bases had no gene match. CDR3 coding DNA: TGCGCCAGCAGCCCTGGACAGGACTTTTTCTACGAGCAGTACTTC. As protein: CASSPGQDFFYEQYF.

V gene TRBV19 combines with J gene TRBJ2-3; D gene ambiguous. Between the trimmed V and J ends, which lost 2 bases and 2 bases, there was a span of 8 bases. The CDR3 extends over 14 amino acids. Per the germline V gene, CDR1 is LNHDA and CDR2 is SQIVND (reference sequence). The CDR3 loop is CASSIQGFTDTQYF. The CDR3 bases are TGTGCCAGTAGTATACAAGGATTCACAGATACGCAGTATTTT. The variable domain in full, with the rest retrieved from reference TRBV19 and TRBJ2-3, is DGGITQSPKYLFRKEGQNVTLSCEQNLNHDAMYWYRQDPGQGLRLIYYSQIVNDFQKGDIAEGYSVSREKKESFPLTVTSAQKNPTAFYLCASSIQGFTDTQYFGPGTRLTVL.

This clone was counted only a few times. The chain is built from TRBV6-2 or TRBV6-3 and TRBJ1-2, with D unresolved. The V gene's germline CDR1 is MNHEY and CDR2 SVGEGT. There are 13 residues in the CDR3. V was trimmed by 2 bases and J by 6 bases, leaving 10 bases between them. Here the CDR3 DNA reads TGTGCCAGCAGTTACGGGCAGAATAATGGCTACACCTTC. It is translated as CASSYGQNNGYTF.

The table lists this clone with a few counts. The chain joins TRBV3-1 (or the pseudogene TRBV3-2) to TRBJ2-3, with 12 bases aligning to TRBD2. With 1 base clipped from V and 4 bases from J, the junction kept 15 bases outside the gene matches. Germline CDR1 LGHDT, CDR2 YNNKEL (reference sequence). The length of the CDR3 is 20 residues. Written as DNA, the CDR3 is TGTGCCAGCAGCCAAGCCAGGCGGCTAGCGGGGGGGCCTCGGTCAGATACGCAGTATTTT. Protein: CASSQARRLAGGPRSDTQYF.

This chain joins TRBV6-5 and TRBJ1-5; D is unresolved. V lost 6 bases to trimming and J lost 5 bases, with 17 bases between them. Germline-derived CDR1 and CDR2 are MNHEY and SVGAGI. CDR3 size: 15 residues. The CDR3 reads CASRNYRGVDQPQHF. The CDR3 region has the DNA TGTGCCAGCAGGAACTACCGGGGAGTTGATCAGCCCCAGCATTTT.

A note on this clone: The junction and the germline gene differ at one end; a read error may be behind it. This chain connects TRBV7-2 to TRBJ1-3, with TRBD1 matching over 8 bases. Germline values: CDR1 SGHTA, CDR2 FQGNSA. This CDR3 spans 12 amino acids. The CDR3 DNA follows: TGTGCCAGCAGCTTATTAGGACAGGGAACAAATTTT. It is translated as CASSLLGQGTNF.

This chain connects TRBV9 to TRBJ2-2; 10 bases agree with TRBD1. Trimming removed 2 bases from V and 4 bases from J; junction bases left unmatched: 2. Germline lookup yields CDR1 SGDLS and CDR2 YYNGEE. CDR3 length: 15 residues. This chain's CDR3 is CASSVGTGVTGELFF. CDR3 nucleotides: TGTGCCAGCAGCGTCGGGACAGGGGTCACCGGGGAGCTGTTTTTT.

The CDR3 bases are TGCAGTGCTAGTGGACAGATTAACACTGAAGCTTTCTTT. This encodes CSASGQINTEAFF. The chain is built from TRBV20-1 and TRBJ1-1, with a possible D match to TRBD1 (6 bases). Trimming cost V 3 bases and J 2 bases, with 10 bases left between them. Germline-derived CDR1 and CDR2 are DFQATT and SNEGSKA (reference sequence). This CDR3 region has 13 residues.

The chain's CDR3 is CASSQTSGGANEQFF. CDR3 DNA: TGTGCCAGCTCACAGACTAGCGGGGGGGCCAATGAGCAGTTCTTC. The chain has TRBV18 and TRBJ2-1, with TRBD2 matching over 14 bases. Germline CDR1 and CDR2: KGHSH and LQKENI. Trimming took 4 bases from V and 6 from J; bases not matched to a gene: 2. The CDR3 totals 15 residues.